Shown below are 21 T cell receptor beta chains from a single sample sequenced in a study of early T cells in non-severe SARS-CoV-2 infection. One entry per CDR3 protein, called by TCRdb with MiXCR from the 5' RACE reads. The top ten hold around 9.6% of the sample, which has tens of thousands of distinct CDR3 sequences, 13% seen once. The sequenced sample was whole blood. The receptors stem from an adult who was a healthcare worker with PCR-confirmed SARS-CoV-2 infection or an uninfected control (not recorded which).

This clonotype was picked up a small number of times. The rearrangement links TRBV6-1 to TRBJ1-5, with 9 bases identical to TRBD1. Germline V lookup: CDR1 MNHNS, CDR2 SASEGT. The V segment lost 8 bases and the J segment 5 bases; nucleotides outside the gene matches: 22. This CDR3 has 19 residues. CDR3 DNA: TGTGCCAGCGGAGACAACGGGGACAGGGCCTTGGGGCGCGATCAGCCCCAGCATTTT. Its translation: CASGDNGDRALGRDQPQHF.

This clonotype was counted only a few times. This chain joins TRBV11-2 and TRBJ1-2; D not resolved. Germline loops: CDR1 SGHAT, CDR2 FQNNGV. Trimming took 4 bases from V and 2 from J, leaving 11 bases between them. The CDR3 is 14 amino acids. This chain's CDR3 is CASSSQNTNYGYTF. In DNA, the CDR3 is TGTGCCAGCAGCTCACAGAATACCAACTATGGCTACACCTTC.

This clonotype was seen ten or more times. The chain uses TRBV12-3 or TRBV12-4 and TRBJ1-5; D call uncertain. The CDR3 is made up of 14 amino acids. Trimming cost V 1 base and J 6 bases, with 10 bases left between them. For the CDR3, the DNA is TGTGCCAGCAGTTTAGAGGCGTGGGGTCAGCCCCAGCATTTT. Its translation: CASSLEAWGQPQHF.

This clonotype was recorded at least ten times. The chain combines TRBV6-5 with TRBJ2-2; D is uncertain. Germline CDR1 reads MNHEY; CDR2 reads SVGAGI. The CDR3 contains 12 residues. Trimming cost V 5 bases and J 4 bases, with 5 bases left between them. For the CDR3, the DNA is TGTGCCAGCAGTCCCTCCACCGGGGAGCTGTTTTTT. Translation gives CASSPSTGELFF.

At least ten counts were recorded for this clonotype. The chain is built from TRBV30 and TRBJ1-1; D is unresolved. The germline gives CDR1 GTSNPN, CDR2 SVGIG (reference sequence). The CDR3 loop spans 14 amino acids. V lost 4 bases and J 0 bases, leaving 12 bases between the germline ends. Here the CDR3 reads CAWKREAVNTEAFF. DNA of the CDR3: TGTGCCTGGAAGAGAGAAGCGGTGAACACTGAAGCTTTCTTT.

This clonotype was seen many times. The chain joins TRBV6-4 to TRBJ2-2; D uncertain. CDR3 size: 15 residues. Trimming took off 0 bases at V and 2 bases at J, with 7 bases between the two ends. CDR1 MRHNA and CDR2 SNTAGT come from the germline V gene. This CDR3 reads CASSDSSSNTGELFF. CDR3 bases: TGTGCCAGCAGTGACTCTTCTAGTAACACCGGGGAGCTGTTTTTT.

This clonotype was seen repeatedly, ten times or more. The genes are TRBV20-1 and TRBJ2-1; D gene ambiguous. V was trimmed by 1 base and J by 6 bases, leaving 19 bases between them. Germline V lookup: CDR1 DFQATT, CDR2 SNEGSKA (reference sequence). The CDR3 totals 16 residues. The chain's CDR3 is CSARVPSRLSGNEQFF. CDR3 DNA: TGCAGTGCTAGAGTCCCTTCCCGGTTGTCGGGCAATGAGCAGTTCTTC.

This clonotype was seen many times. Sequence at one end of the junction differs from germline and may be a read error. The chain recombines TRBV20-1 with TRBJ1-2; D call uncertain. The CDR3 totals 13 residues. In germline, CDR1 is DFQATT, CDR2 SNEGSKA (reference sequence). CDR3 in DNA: TGCAGTGCTAGAGATTTGAACCTAATTGCTCCTTCCTTC. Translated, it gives CSARDLNLIAPSF.

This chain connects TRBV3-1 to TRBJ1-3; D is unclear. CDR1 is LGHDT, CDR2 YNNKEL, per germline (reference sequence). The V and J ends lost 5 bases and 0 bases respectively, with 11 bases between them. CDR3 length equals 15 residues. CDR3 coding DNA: TGTGCCAGCAGCGGCCGTTCCTACTCTGGAAACACCATATATTTT. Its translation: CASSGRSYSGNTIYF.

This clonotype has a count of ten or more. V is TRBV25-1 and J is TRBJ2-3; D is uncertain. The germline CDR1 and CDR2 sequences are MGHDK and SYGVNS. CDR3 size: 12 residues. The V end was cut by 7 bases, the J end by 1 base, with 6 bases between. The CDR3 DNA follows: TGTGCCAGCAATAGGGGCACAGATACGCAGTATTTT. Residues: CASNRGTDTQYF.

The DNA for the CDR3 is TGTGCCAGCACGGCAGCATGGGACACTGAAGCTTTCTTT. Protein: CASTAAWDTEAFF. The rearrangement uses TRBV6-6 and TRBJ1-1; D unresolved. The CDR3 length is 13 residues. V was cut by 7 bases and J by 3 bases, with 12 bases left in between. Germline assignment: CDR1 MNHNY and CDR2 SVGAGI (reference sequence).

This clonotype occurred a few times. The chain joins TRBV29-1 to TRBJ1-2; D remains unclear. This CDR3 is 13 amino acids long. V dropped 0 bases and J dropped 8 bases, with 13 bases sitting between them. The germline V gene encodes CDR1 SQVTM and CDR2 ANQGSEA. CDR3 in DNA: TGCAGCGTTGAAGATCCCTACAAGGGAGGCTACACCTTC. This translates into CSVEDPYKGGYTF.

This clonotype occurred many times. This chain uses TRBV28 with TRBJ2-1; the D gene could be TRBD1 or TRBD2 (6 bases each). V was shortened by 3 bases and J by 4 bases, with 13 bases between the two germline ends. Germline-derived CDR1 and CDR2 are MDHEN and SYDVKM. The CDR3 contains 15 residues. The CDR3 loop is CASSFRGAPYNEQFF. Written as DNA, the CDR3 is TGTGCCAGCAGTTTTAGGGGGGCTCCTTACAATGAGCAGTTCTTC.

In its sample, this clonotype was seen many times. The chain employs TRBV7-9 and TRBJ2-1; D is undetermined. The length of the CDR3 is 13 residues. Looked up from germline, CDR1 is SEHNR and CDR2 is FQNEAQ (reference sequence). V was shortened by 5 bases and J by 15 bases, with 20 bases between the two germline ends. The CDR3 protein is CASSRDRAPGRFF. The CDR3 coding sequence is TGTGCCAGCAGCCGCGACCGGGCCCCAGGTCGGTTCTTC.

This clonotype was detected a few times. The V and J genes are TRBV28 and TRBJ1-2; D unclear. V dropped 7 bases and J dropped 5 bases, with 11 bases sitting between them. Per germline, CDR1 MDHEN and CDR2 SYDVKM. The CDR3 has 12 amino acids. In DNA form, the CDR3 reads TGTGCCAGCACGAACCCGGGGTATGGCTACACCTTC. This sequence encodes CASTNPGYGYTF.

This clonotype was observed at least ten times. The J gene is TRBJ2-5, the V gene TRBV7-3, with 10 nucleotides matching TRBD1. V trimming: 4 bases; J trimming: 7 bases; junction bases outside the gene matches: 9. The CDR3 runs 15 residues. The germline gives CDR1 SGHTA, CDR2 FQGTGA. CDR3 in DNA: TGTGCCAGCAGCTGGGGACAGGGGTATGGAGTGACCCAGTACTTC. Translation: CASSWGQGYGVTQYF.

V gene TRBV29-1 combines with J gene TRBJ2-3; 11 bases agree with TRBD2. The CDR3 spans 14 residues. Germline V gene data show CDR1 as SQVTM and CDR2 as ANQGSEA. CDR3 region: CSDFPSGRTDTQYF. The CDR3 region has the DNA TGCAGTGATTTCCCTAGCGGGAGGACAGATACGCAGTATTTT.

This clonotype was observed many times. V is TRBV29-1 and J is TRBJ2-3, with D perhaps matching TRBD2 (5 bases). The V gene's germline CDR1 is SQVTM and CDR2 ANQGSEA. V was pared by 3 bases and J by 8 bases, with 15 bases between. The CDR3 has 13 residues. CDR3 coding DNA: TGCAGCGTTGATTTAGCGATCGTTGGTACGCAGTATTTT. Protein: CSVDLAIVGTQYF.

CDR3 bases: TGTGCCAGCAGCTTAGAGTTTTTGAGCGGGAGCTCCTACAATGAGCAGTTCTTC. It encodes CASSLEFLSGSSYNEQFF. The chain carries TRBV11-1 and TRBJ2-1, with TRBD2 matching 8 bases. CDR1 SGHAT and CDR2 FQDESV come from the germline V gene (reference sequence). The J segment lost 0 bases and the V segment lost 1 base, leaving 8 bases of the junction unmatched. CDR3 length: 18 amino acids.

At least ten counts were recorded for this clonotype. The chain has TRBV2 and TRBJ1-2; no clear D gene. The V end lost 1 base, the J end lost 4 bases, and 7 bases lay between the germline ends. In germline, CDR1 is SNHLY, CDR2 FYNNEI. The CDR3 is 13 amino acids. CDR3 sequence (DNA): TGTGCCAGCAGTGAAGGGGCAGTCTATGGCTACACCTTC. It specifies CASSEGAVYGYTF.

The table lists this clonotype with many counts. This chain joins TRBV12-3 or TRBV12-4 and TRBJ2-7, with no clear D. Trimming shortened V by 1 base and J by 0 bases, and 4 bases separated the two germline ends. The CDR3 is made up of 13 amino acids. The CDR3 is CASSLGPSYEQYF. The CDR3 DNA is TGTGCCAGCAGTTTAGGTCCCTCCTACGAGCAGTACTTC.